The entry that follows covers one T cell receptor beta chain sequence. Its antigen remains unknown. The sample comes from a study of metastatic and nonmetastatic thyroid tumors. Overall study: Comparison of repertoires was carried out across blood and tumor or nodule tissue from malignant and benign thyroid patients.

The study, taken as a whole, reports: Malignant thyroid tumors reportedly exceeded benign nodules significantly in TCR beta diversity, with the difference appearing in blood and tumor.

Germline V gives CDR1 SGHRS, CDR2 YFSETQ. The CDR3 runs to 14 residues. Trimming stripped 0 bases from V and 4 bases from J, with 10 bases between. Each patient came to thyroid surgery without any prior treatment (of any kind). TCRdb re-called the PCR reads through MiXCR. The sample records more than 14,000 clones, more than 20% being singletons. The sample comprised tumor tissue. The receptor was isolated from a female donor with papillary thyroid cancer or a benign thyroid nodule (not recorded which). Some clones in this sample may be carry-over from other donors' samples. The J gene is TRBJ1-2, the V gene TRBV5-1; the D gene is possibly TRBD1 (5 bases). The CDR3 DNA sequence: TGCGCCAGCAGCTTGGACGGGGGAGCCTATGGCTACACCTTC. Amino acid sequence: CASSLDGGAYGYTF. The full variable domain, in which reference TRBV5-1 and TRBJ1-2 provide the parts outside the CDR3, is KAGVTQTPRYLIKTRGQQVTLSCSPISGHRSVSWYQQTPGQGLQFLFEYFSETQRNKGNFPGRFSGRQFSNSRSEMNVSTLELGDSALYLCASSLDGGAYGYTFGSGTRLTVV.